These 3 T cell receptor beta chains originate from one sample sequenced in a study of T cells in localized non-small cell lung cancer. Assay used: immunoSEQ multiplex PCR; TCRdb lists only in-frame clones, some missing. The sample comprises some 3,500 clones, roughly 29% of which are singletons, and approximately 9.6% rests with the top ten. The specimen was lung tumor tissue, collected before any cancer treatment. The receptors were sampled from a male donor at least 60 years old with stage I lung adenocarcinoma.

In its sample, this clone was seen a few times. The V call is TRBV9, the J call TRBJ1-1; 7 nucleotides match TRBD1. Germline V gene data show CDR1 as SGDLS and CDR2 as YYNGEE. Trimming cost V 4 bases and J 9 bases; bases outside gene matches: 6. The CDR3 spans 12 residues. CDR3 coding DNA: TGTGCCAGCAGCCCGTGGACAGGACAAGCTTTCTTT. Its translation: CASSPWTGQAFF.

This clone appeared a few times. J is TRBJ2-5 and V is TRBV1; no DNA check was done on the table's D call, TRBD2. TRBV1 is a known pseudogene. CDR3 length: 15 amino acids. The CDR3 DNA reads as TGCGCCAGCAGCCAAGGGGTGGGAGGTCTGGAGACCCAGTACTTC. It is translated as CASSQGVGGLETQYF.

This clone was detected a few times. The gene calls are TRBV11-3 and TRBJ2-5; 9 nucleotides align to TRBD2. The trim removed 5 bases at V and 5 bases at J, leaving 6 bases unmatched. Germline CDR1 is SGHNT and CDR2 is YENEEA. CDR3 length equals 14 residues. Here the CDR3 reads CASSPGLASETQYF. The CDR3 DNA reads TGTGCCAGCAGCCCCGGACTAGCGTCGGAGACCCAGTACTTC.